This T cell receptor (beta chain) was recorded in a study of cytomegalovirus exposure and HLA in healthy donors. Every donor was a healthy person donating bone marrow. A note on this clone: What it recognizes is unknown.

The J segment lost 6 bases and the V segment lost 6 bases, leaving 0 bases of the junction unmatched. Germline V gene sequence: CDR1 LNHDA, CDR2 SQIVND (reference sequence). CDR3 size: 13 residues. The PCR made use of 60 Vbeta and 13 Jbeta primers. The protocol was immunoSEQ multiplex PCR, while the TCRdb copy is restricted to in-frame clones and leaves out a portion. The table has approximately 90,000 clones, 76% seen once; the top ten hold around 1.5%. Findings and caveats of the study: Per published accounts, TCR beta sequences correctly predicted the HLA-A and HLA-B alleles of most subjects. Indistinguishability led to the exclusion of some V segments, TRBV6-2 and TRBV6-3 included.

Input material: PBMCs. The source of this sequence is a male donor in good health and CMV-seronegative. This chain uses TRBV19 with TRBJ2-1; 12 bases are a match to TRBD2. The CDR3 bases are TGTGCCAGTAGGACTAGCGGGGGCAATGAGCAGTTCTTC. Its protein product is CASRTSGGNEQFF.